The subject of this entry is one TCR beta chain. The antigen it recognizes is unknown. No much larger clonotype is one base removed from it; base qualities were not supplied. V is clipped by 4 bases and J by 8 bases, and the sequence between their germline boundaries is 16 bases long. Its CDR3 holds 14 amino acids, cysteine through phenylalanine. The entry retains the CDR3 DNA only, 42 bases that are in frame from base 1. The germline V gene gives CDR1 as SGHDT and CDR2 as YYEEEE. What the time point label conveys for this sample: newly diagnosed GD, antithyroid drugs for less than 3 months. For both TCR sequencing and RNA sequencing, RNA was extracted from PBMCs using TRIzol. The diagnosis of Graves' disease followed American Thyroid Association guidelines. Recruitment of patients was carried out at an endocrinology department in Xi'an, China. Each patient gave approximately 9 milliliters of peripheral blood, collected in an EDTA anticoagulant tube. Ficoll Paque Plus density gradient separation was used to isolate PBMCs, and no further T cell sorting was performed. An Agilent 2100 Bioanalyzer and agarose gel were used to check RNA quality, while a NanoDrop 2000 measured RNA concentration.

The sample originates from a study of regulatory T cells in long-lasting Graves disease (dated by TCRdb to about 2021). Study-level background: In the newly diagnosed Graves' disease group, patients had been taking antithyroid drugs for less than 3 months. Patients with persistent Graves' disease were compared with patients with newly diagnosed Graves' disease using TCR sequencing and RNA sequencing of peripheral blood. The study was conducted in China and was registered as a clinical trial. A total of around 35 samples underwent TCR sequencing: about 13 from persistent and about 20 from newly diagnosed Graves' disease patients.

Results and caveats for the whole study, not just this receptor: Only the TCR beta chain was sequenced and analyzed. Lower TCR Shannon entropy and fewer highly expanded clones were observed in persistent Graves' disease patients than in newly diagnosed patients, which suggested clonal expansion. Persistent patients shared more public clonotypes among themselves (approximately 2,500) than newly diagnosed patients did (approximately 900). The authors noted that the small sample size was a limitation that may lower accuracy. Persistent disease showed preferential use of TRBV28, TRBJ1-2 and TRBJ2-5, whereas newly diagnosed disease favored TRBV20-1 and TRBJ2-1. Because the primary lesion, thyroid tissue, could not be accessed, the study looked at peripheral blood alone.

Libraries were built with multiplex PCR. Sequencer: Illumina HiSeq 4000. CDR3 regions were amplified by Arm-PCR with iRepertoire HTBI primers to construct TCR beta libraries. PCR products were gel purified before sequencing. On the authors' methods: Gene usage analysis of CDR3 amino acid clonotypes relied on the roughly 64 TRBV and 14 TRBJ segments identified across samples. COPE and FqMerger were used to merge the filtered high-quality paired reads into contigs. BLAST was used to align contigs to the IMGT TRBV, TRBD and TRBJ reference genes, and CDR3 was defined following IMGT. Any clonotype with a frequency above 0.1% was classified as a highly expanded clone. Shannon entropy served as the measure of repertoire diversity, while the Gini coefficient captured V-J evenness. Public clonotypes were defined as clonotypes shared by more than one individual. TCRdb trimmed public reads at Q25 via fastp, called clones via MiXCR and kept in-frame beta chains. Under each unique CDR3 protein, matching rows form one entry showing the most common genes and DNA. The V and J calls and clone size come from TCRdb's table, not from the authors' own analysis. The sample data list a few hundred thousand distinct CDR3 sequences, and 12% of these were observed just once. Jointly, the top ten make up 15% to 20% of the sample.

These sequences were also reported in another study, on T cells in Graves' hyperthyroidism and ophthalmopathy. From the second report: Stable Graves' hyperthyroidism was defined as no progression to ophthalmopathy during 18 months of follow-up. Hyperthyroidism patients were newly diagnosed, had a disease duration of under 2 months, and were aged 18 to 65 years. The study excluded patients with uncontrolled infections, other autoimmune diseases, pregnancy or lactation. Clinical symptoms, serum thyroxine and TRAb, thyroid ultrasound, and orbital computed tomography formed the basis for the diagnoses. The TCR CDR3 was subjected to a first round of RT-PCR using the HTBI primer set and the Qiagen OneStep RT-PCR kit. Most expanded thyroid clonotypes (frequency above 0.001) were also detected in blood, a finding suggesting that blood repertoires may reflect thyroid immune responses. Ophthalmopathy was separated from stable hyperthyroidism by a 13 V-J signature model, with approximately 86% sensitivity and 81% to 82% specificity obtained in cross-validation and 80%/75% obtained in testing. In validation, the model predicted progression to ophthalmopathy with 55% to 71% sensitivity and over 72% specificity, a median of around 6.6 months before onset. To identify TCR V-J signatures that set the groups apart, the researchers used a discovery cohort of more than 95 patients, made up of under 45 with Graves' ophthalmopathy and around 58 with stable Graves' hyperthyroidism. Prospective prediction of ophthalmopathy was tested in an independent validation cohort of 18 hyperthyroidism patients and some 17 patients who later progressed to ophthalmopathy. The 100 discovery patients were randomly divided into training and test sets at a 7:3 ratio. The study also compared thyroid tissue and blood T-cell repertoires from roughly six Graves' hyperthyroidism patients. Following sampling, methimazole starting at 30 mg daily was given to hyperthyroidism patients, and high-dose intravenous methylprednisolone was given to ophthalmopathy patients. A second multiplex PCR round built the libraries, followed by size selection and purification. Paired-end sequencing of the libraries was performed with 100 bp reads on an Illumina HiSeq2000. SOAPnuke was used to process the raw data, throwing out any read that contained adapters or uncalled bases, had a mean Phred below 15, or lacked an exact constant-primer or identifier match. High-quality paired reads were merged with COPE v1.2.5, and unique nucleotide sequences were defined as clonotypes. Clonotypes were aligned to IMGT TRBV, TRBD and TRBJ reference segments using MiTCR v1.1. The analysis included only V-J combinations with a frequency above 0.0001, which together covered 99.2% of the repertoires. A TCS score was defined as the ratio between F50 (clonal expansion) and ExV (chaos), using BLOSUM62-based TCRdist between CDR3 peptides within each V-J. Welch's t-statistics and random forest reduced roughly 540 V-J features to 13, which were used in a naive Bayes classifier (R e1071). Sample size was not statistically predetermined, and blinding of investigators to group allocation was not performed. TCR Vbeta CDR3 sequencing of around 130 peripheral blood samples (about 45 ophthalmopathy, over 70 hyperthyroidism and approximately 17 progressor patients) is reported in the paper.

The chain employs TRBV5-6 and TRBJ2-1, with a tentative D gene TRBD2 over 5 matching bases. This clonotype originated in a woman aged 18 to 35 with Graves disease. Donor details come from another sample of the same person, matched by shared clones. Sequencing used peripheral blood mononuclear cells (PBMCs), obtained at new diagnosis, from a patient treated with antithyroid drugs. In nucleotide form, the sequence is TGTGCCAGCAGCCTCACCGGACTGTTTGATGAGCAGTTCTTC. It translates as CASSLTGLFDEQFF.